The 2 T cell receptor beta chains below come from one sample, sequenced in a study of blood T cell repertoires in COVID-19 (dated by TCRdb to about 2020). Receptors were amplified or captured by the immunoSEQ multiplex PCR assay. Entries here come from immuneACCESS through TCRdb and include only in-frame sequences with V and J called. Some clones fail to appear in such tables; in the studies checked, an unresolved V gene covers under half of the shortfall, and the cause of the remainder is unknown. The table for this sample lists some 340,000 clones; around 84% of them were counted only once. The ten most abundant clones make up approximately 3.6% of the sample. The source material was peripheral blood. These receptor sequences come from a woman between 18 and 29 years old with acute or convalescent COVID-19.

As DNA, the CDR3 is TGTGCCACCAGCAGAGATCCTGGCAGGGGGCTCTCGAATCAGCCCCAGCATTTT. This codes for CATSRDPGRGLSNQPQHF. J is TRBJ1-5 and V is TRBV15; 8 nucleotides match TRBD1. The CDR3 runs 18 residues. Per germline, CDR1 LNHNV and CDR2 YYDKDF (reference sequence). J lost 4 bases, V lost 0 bases, and 11 bases had no gene match.

The rearrangement uses TRBV20-1 and TRBJ1-4, with TRBD1 as a possible D gene (6 bases). The CDR3 spans 13 residues. The germline CDR1 and CDR2 sequences are DFQATT and SNEGSKA (reference sequence). Trimming took 3 bases from V and 3 from J, leaving 8 bases between them. The chain's CDR3 is CSASSGANEKLFF. For the CDR3, the DNA is TGCAGTGCTAGTTCAGGGGCTAATGAAAAACTGTTTTTT.